These T cell receptor beta chains were read from a single sample in a study of cytomegalovirus exposure and HLA in healthy donors. Clones were read by immunoSEQ multiplex PCR, and TCRdb kept only the in-frame ones, dropping some. The sample table sets out 65,000 to 85,000 clones. Material: PBMCs. The receptors originated from a woman aged 60-70 years in good health and CMV-seronegative. Both conserved end residues are part of each CDR3. A D gene is named only where the DNA matches it firmly.

j_call v_call d_call cdr3_nt cdr3_aa
TRBJ1-2 TRBV9 . TGTGCCAGCAGCGTAGCGGGTAACTATGGCTACACCTTC CASSVAGNYGYTF
TRBJ2-7 TRBV11-2 TRBD2 TGTGCCAGCAGCGCCCGACTAGCGGGAGCTTTAAACGAGCAGTACTTC CASSARLAGALNEQYF
TRBJ2-2 TRBV28 TRBD2 TGTGCCAGCAGTTCGCCGGGACTAGCGGGAGCCGGGGAGCTGTTTTTT CASSSPGLAGAGELFF
TRBJ2-7 TRBV6-5 . TGTGCCAGCACTCGGGGACACCCCTACGAGCAGTACTTC CASTRGHPYEQYF
TRBJ2-7 TRBV29-1 TRBD2 TGCAGCGTGGAACCCCTAGCGGGAGCTCGCGAGCAGTACTTC CSVEPLAGAREQYF
TRBJ2-1 TRBV2 TRBD2 TGTGCCAGCAACCTAGCGGGAGTCGATGAGCAGTTCTTC CASNLAGVDEQFF
TRBJ2-7 TRBV28 . TGTGCCAGCAGCTCGACGAAGCGGTACTCCTACGAGCAGTACTTC CASSSTKRYSYEQYF
TRBJ2-3 TRBV7-2 TRBD2 TGTGCCAGCAGCCTAATTAGCGGGAGTGAAACAGATACGCAGTATTTT CASSLISGSETDTQYF
TRBJ1-4 TRBV4-3 TRBD1 TGCGCCAGCAGCCAAGGTTACCAGGGGGCGAGCGAAAAACTGTTTTTT CASSQGYQGASEKLFF
TRBJ1-1 TRBV7-8 . TGTGCCAGCAGCTTCGACACGAAGAACACTGAAGCTTTCTTT CASSFDTKNTEAFF
TRBJ2-3 TRBV7-9 TRBD2 TGTGCCAGCAGCTTCGGGGGGGACCGCACAGATACGCAGTATTTT CASSFGGDRTDTQYF
TRBJ2-3 TRBV19 TRBD2 TGTGCCACCGGACTAGCGGGCACAGATACGCAGTATTTT CATGLAGTDTQYF
TRBJ1-3 TRBV4-1 . TGCGCCAGCAGCCAAGACAGGCCAGTTGGAAACACCATATATTTT CASSQDRPVGNTIYF
TRBJ1-2 TRBV29-1 TRBD1 TGCAGCGTCCTCAGGCAGGGGGCATCTGGCTACACCTTC CSVLRQGASGYTF
TRBJ1-1 TRBV5-1 . TGCGCCAGCAGCTTGGCCGTTGGGGGGACCACCGAAGCTTTCTTT CASSLAVGGTTEAFF
TRBJ1-1 TRBV28 . TGTGCCAGCCGAGGGGGGGAAGAGGGGGACACTGAAGCTTTCTTT CASRGGEEGDTEAFF
TRBJ2-7 TRBV28 . TGTGCCAGCAGTGCCTCCAACAACAGACCCTTTTTCTACGAGCAGTACTTC CASSASNNRPFFYEQYF